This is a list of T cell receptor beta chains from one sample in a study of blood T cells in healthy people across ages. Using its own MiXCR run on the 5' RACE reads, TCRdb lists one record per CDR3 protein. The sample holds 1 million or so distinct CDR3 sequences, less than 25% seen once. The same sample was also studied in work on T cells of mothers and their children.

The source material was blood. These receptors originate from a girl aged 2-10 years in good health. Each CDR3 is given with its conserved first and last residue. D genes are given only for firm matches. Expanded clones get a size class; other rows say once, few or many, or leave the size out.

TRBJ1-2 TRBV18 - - CASSPMAEGYTF TGTGCCAGCTCACCCATGGCTGAAGGCTACACCTTC
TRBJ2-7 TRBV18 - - CASSPPGKDEQYF TGTGCCAGCTCACCCCCTGGGAAGGACGAGCAGTACTTC
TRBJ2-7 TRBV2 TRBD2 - CASKPDLLAGLSYEQYF TGTGCCAGCAAACCCGATTTACTAGCGGGCCTTTCCTACGAGCAGTACTTC
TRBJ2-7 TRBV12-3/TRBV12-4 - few CASRADISYEQYF TGTGCCAGCAGGGCGGACATTTCCTACGAGCAGTACTTC
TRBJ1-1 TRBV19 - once CASWSDRKAFF TGTGCCAGCTGGTCGGACAGAAAAGCTTTCTTT
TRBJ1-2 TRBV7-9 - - CASISSGDGYTF TGTGCCAGCATCTCCTCGGGGGATGGCTACACCTTC
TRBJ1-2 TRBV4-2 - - CASSQETEPNYGYTF TGTGCCAGCAGCCAAGAGACGGAACCAAACTATGGCTACACCTTC
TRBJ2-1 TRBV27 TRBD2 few CASSLSASGGNNEQFF TGTGCCAGCAGTTTATCGGCTAGCGGGGGCAACAATGAGCAGTTCTTC
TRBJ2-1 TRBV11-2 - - CASSLVPTGGNEQFF TGTGCCAGCAGCTTAGTCCCGACAGGCGGCAATGAGCAGTTCTTC
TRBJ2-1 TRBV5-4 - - CASRWGGPGNEQFF TGTGCCAGCAGGTGGGGTGGGCCGGGCAATGAGCAGTTCTTC
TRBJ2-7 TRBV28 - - CASSELVRRSSYEHYF TGTGCCAGCAGTGAATTAGTCCGCCGAAGCTCCTACGAGCATTACTTC
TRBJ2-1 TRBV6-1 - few CASSEAFRLSYNEQFF TGTGCCAGCAGTGAAGCCTTCCGGCTCTCCTACAATGAGCAGTTCTTC
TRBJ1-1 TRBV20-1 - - CSARGMGLGTEAFF TGCAGTGCTAGGGGGATGGGTCTAGGGACTGAAGCTTTCTTT
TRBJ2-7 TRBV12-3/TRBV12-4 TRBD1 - CASRQGLYEQYF TGTGCCAGCCGACAGGGGCTCTACGAGCAGTACTTC
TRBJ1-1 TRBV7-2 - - CASSSEGGIGGNTEAFF TGTGCCAGCAGCTCTGAGGGGGGGATTGGCGGTAACACTGAAGCTTTCTTT
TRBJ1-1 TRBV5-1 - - CASSLGRGKNTEAFF TGCGCCAGCAGCTTGGGTCGGGGAAAGAACACTGAAGCTTTCTTT
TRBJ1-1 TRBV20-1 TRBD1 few CSARDVSRTGIDTEAFF TGCAGTGCTAGAGATGTATCAAGGACAGGGATAGACACTGAAGCTTTCTTT
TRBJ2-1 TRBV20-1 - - CSARALGVQGYNEQFF TGCAGTGCTAGGGCATTGGGAGTCCAGGGCTACAATGAGCAGTTCTTC
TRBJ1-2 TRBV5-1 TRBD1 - CASSWEPRGQDGYTF TGCGCCAGCAGCTGGGAGCCCAGGGGGCAGGATGGCTACACCTTC
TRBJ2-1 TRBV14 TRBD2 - CASSQEPGLAGYNEQFF TGTGCCAGCAGCCAAGAGCCCGGACTAGCGGGGTACAATGAGCAGTTCTTC
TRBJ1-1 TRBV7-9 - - CASSSQGSQGTEAFF TGTGCCAGCAGCTCCCAAGGGAGCCAAGGCACTGAAGCTTTCTTT
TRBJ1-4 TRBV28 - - CASSSRRVLNEKLFF TGTGCCAGCAGTTCCAGACGGGTACTGAATGAAAAACTGTTTTTT
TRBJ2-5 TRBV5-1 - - CASSLMRTGSKETQYF TGCGCCAGCAGCTTGATGCGCACAGGGTCCAAAGAGACCCAGTACTTC
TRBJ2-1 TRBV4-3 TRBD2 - CASSYTSGDFNEQFF TGCGCCAGCAGTTATACTAGCGGGGATTTCAATGAGCAGTTCTTC
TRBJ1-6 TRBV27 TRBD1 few CASRKGQADSPLHF TGTGCCAGCAGGAAGGGACAGGCCGATTCACCCCTCCACTTT
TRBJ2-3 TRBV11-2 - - CASSLFAGPASTDTQYF TGTGCCAGCAGCTTATTCGCGGGTCCAGCTAGCACAGATACGCAGTATTTT
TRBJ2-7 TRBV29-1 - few CSVETSYEQYF TGCAGCGTTGAGACTTCCTACGAGCAGTACTTC
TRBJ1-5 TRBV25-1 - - CASAYSNQPQHF TGTGCCAGTGCTTATAGCAATCAGCCCCAGCATTTT
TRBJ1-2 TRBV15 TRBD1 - CATSRGQGESGYTF TGTGCCACCAGCAGGGGACAGGGGGAGTCTGGCTACACCTTC
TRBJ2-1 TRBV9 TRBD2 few CASSVAASGGPRRSYNEQFF TGTGCCAGCAGCGTAGCGGCTAGCGGGGGGCCAAGACGATCCTACAATGAGCAGTTCTTC
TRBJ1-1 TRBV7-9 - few CASSLARRVVTPLNTEAFF TGTGCCAGCAGCTTAGCGCGCAGGGTGGTTACCCCTTTGAACACTGAAGCTTTCTTT
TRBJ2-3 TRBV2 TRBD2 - CASSETLADPTDTQYF TGTGCCAGCAGTGAAACTCTAGCGGATCCCACAGATACGCAGTATTTT
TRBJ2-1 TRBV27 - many CASSFLSGNEQFF TGTGCCAGCAGTTTTCTTAGCGGTAATGAGCAGTTCTTC
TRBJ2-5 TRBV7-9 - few CASSPAGARETQYF TGTGCCAGCAGCCCCGCAGGGGCCCGGGAGACCCAGTACTTC
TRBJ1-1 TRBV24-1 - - CATSVEGPDGAFF TGTGCCACCAGTGTTGAGGGCCCTGATGGGGCTTTCTTT
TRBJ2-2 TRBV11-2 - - CASSLRFSDGELFF TGTGCCAGCAGCTTACGGTTCTCCGACGGGGAGCTGTTTTTT
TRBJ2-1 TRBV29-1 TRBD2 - CSVEGRSSGRGYEQFF TGCAGCGTTGAAGGGAGGTCTAGCGGGAGGGGGTATGAGCAGTTCTTC
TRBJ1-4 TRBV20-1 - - CSARESAGSNEKLFF TGCAGTGCTAGAGAATCGGCTGGGTCTAATGAAAAACTGTTTTTT
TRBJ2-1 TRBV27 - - CASSLSGRHEQFF TGTGCCAGCAGTTTATCGGGGAGGCATGAGCAGTTCTTC
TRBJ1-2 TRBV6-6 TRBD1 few CASSYGQGPPLYGYTF TGTGCCAGCAGTTACGGACAGGGCCCCCCTCTCTATGGCTACACCTTC
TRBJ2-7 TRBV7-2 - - CASSLEAGTITLQYF TGTGCCAGCAGCTTAGAAGCGGGGACAATCACCCTCCAGTACTTC
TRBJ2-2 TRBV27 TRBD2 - CASHSGMNTGELFF TGTGCCAGTCATAGCGGGATGAACACCGGGGAGCTGTTTTTT
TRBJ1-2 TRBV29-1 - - CSVEGGSYGYTF TGCAGCGTTGAGGGGGGCTCATATGGCTACACCTTC
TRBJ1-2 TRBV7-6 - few CASSEIHKAGYTF TGTGCCAGCAGCGAAATCCATAAAGCGGGCTACACCTTC
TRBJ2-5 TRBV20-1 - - CSARPDREYF TGCAGTGCTCGCCCGGACAGAGAGTACTTC
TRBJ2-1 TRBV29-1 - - CSASGGYPSYNEQFF TGCAGCGCCTCCGGAGGGTACCCGTCCTACAATGAGCAGTTCTTC
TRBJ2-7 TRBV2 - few CASSENDSYEQYF TGTGCCAGCAGTGAGAACGACAGCTACGAGCAGTACTTC
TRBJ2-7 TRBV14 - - CASSQRVGGAALSYEQYF TGTGCCAGCAGCCAAAGGGTAGGTGGAGCAGCCCTCTCCTACGAGCAGTACTTC
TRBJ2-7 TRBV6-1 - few CASTARSSYEQYF TGTGCCAGCACCGCTAGGAGCTCCTACGAGCAGTACTTC
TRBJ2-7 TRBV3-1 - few CASSQGHGQPGYEQYF TGTGCCAGCAGCCAGGGACATGGACAGCCGGGCTACGAGCAGTACTTC
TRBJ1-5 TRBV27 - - CASRGGTSNQPQHF TGTGCCAGCAGAGGGGGGACAAGCAATCAGCCCCAGCATTTT
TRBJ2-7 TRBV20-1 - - CSAGLTGLSYEQYF TGCAGTGCTGGATTAACAGGCCTCTCCTACGAGCAGTACTTC
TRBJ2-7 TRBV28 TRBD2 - CASNDRTSGTEQYF TGTGCCAGCAACGACCGGACTAGCGGGACCGAGCAGTACTTC